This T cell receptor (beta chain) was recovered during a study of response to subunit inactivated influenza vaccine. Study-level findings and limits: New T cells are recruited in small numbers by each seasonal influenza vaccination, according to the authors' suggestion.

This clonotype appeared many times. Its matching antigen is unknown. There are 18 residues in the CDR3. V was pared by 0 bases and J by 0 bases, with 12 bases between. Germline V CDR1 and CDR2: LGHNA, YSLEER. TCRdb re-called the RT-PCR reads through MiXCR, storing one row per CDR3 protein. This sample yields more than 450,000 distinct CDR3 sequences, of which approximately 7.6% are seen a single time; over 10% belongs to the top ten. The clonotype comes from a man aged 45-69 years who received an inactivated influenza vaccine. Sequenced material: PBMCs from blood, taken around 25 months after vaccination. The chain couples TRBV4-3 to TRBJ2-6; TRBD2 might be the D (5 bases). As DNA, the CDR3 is TGCGCCAGCAGCCAAGAAAGAGAGCGGACCTCTGGGGCCAACGTCCTGACTTTC. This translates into CASSQERERTSGANVLTF.